This passage covers 23 T cell receptor beta chains from one sample sequenced in a study of early T cells in non-severe SARS-CoV-2 infection. From the 5' RACE reads, TCRdb called clonotypes with MiXCR, one entry per CDR3 protein. The sample includes some 27,000 distinct CDR3 sequences, more than 4% of them seen just once. Sequences were obtained from whole blood. The receptors shown here come from an adult who was a healthcare worker with PCR-confirmed SARS-CoV-2 infection or an uninfected control (not recorded which).

The table lists this clonotype with a few counts. This chain joins TRBV19 and TRBJ2-1; 7 positions match TRBD2. V lost 1 base and J lost 4; bases outside the gene matches: 13. The CDR3 length is 18 residues. Germline CDR1 LNHDA, CDR2 SQIVND (reference sequence). CDR3 protein: CASSIGEGLLGAYNEQFF. In nucleotides, the CDR3 is TGTGCCAGTAGTATAGGGGAGGGACTACTTGGAGCTTACAATGAGCAGTTCTTC.

This clonotype occurred many times. V and J are TRBV29-1 and TRBJ2-6; 7 bases agree with TRBD2. The CDR3 sequence is 18 residues long. Germline V CDR1 and CDR2: SQVTM, ANQGSEA. V lost 5 bases to trimming and J lost 2 bases; unmatched junction nucleotides: 15. In DNA, the CDR3 is TGCAGCGTTTCTGGGAGGGCGGGAGAATATACTGGGGCCAACGTCCTGACTTTC. Its translation is CSVSGRAGEYTGANVLTF.

This clonotype has more than one count but fewer than ten. The genes are TRBV29-1 and TRBJ1-2; D is undetermined. CDR1 SQVTM and CDR2 ANQGSEA come from the germline V gene. Trimming took off 5 bases at V and 4 bases at J, with 11 bases between the two ends. The CDR3 covers 12 residues. This chain's CDR3 is CSVRTVGYGYTF. The CDR3 DNA follows: TGCAGCGTTCGAACGGTTGGCTATGGCTACACCTTC. Variable domain in full (rest from reference TRBV29-1 and TRBJ1-2): SAVISQKPSRDICQRGTSLTIQCQVDSQVTMMFWYRQQPGQSLTLIATANQGSEATYESGFVIDKFPISRPNLTFSTLTVSNMSPEDSSIYLCSVRTVGYGYTFGSGTRLTVV.

By frequency in the sample, this clonotype is medium-sized. V and J are TRBV6-5 and TRBJ2-2; the D is unclear. V lost 2 bases and J lost 7, with 5 bases in between. CDR3 length equals 12 residues. In germline, CDR1 is MNHEY, CDR2 SVGAGI. The DNA for the CDR3 is TGTGCCAGCAGTTACGTTGGCGGGGAGCTGTTTTTT. This translates into CASSYVGGELFF.

This clonotype has ten or more counts. The CDR3 sequence: CASSLPGQTYEQYF. DNA for the CDR3: TGTGCCAGCAGCCTGCCGGGACAGACCTACGAGCAGTACTTC. The chain joins TRBV11-1 to TRBJ2-7, with 7 positions matching TRBD1. This CDR3 comprises 14 residues. CDR1 is SGHAT, CDR2 FQDESV, per germline (reference sequence). The V and J ends lost 5 bases and 2 bases, in that order; junction bases with no gene match: 6.

This clonotype was recorded many times. The chain carries TRBV10-3 and TRBJ1-3; 7 bases are shared with TRBD1. This CDR3 has 15 amino acids. V shed 4 bases, J shed 0 bases, and the junction held 3 bases outside the gene matches. Per the germline V gene, CDR1 is ENHRY and CDR2 is SYGVKD. The CDR3 reads CAISGGQLSGNTIYF. CDR3 nucleotide sequence: TGTGCCATCAGTGGGGGACAGCTCTCTGGAAACACCATATATTTT.

This clonotype was observed at least ten times. As DNA, the CDR3 is TGTGCCAGCAGCCAAAGGAGGGGGAAGAACACTGAAGCTTTCTTT. It yields the protein CASSQRRGKNTEAFF. The chain has TRBV3-1 and TRBJ1-1; weak D call: TRBD1 (6 bases). The CDR3 covers 15 residues. Germline assignment: CDR1 LGHDT and CDR2 YNNKEL (reference sequence). V was shortened by 2 bases and J by 1 base, with 11 bases between the two germline ends.

This clonotype has ten or more counts. V gene TRBV29-1 combines with J gene TRBJ1-4; the D gene is possibly TRBD1 (5 bases). Per the germline V gene, CDR1 is SQVTM and CDR2 is ANQGSEA. The CDR3 extends over 13 amino acids. Trimming removed 7 bases from V and 8 bases from J, with 17 bases in between. Here the CDR3 reads CSASLGVSEKLFF. Written as DNA, the CDR3 is TGCAGCGCCTCGTTAGGGGTTTCGGAAAAACTGTTTTTT.

The chain carries TRBV20-1 and TRBJ1-3; 10 nucleotides agree with TRBD1. The CDR3 is 16 amino acids. The trim removed 6 bases at V and 0 bases at J, leaving 8 bases unmatched. Germline CDR1 reads DFQATT; CDR2 reads SNEGSKA (reference sequence). The CDR3: CSAITGTGASGNTIYF. CDR3 in DNA: TGCAGTGCAATAACCGGGACAGGGGCCTCTGGAAACACCATATATTTT.

This clonotype showed up many times. This chain connects TRBV5-4 to TRBJ2-3; TRBD2 aligns across 9 bases. After removal of 3 bases from V and 5 bases from J, the junction contained 13 bases not matched to a gene. Germline V gives CDR1 SGHNT, CDR2 YYREEE (reference sequence). This CDR3 is built from 17 residues. The CDR3 nucleotides read TGTGCCAGCAGCTCCGCAATGACTAGCGGAAGGGAAGATACGCAGTATTTT. Translating gives CASSSAMTSGREDTQYF.

This clonotype was seen at least ten times. CDR3 residues: CASSPSRSYNEQFF. The CDR3 DNA reads TGTGCCAGCAGCCCCTCCCGCTCCTACAATGAGCAGTTCTTC. This chain joins TRBV11-3 and TRBJ2-1; no definite D call. This CDR3 is built from 14 residues. Germline V CDR1 and CDR2: SGHNT, YENEEA. V dropped 5 bases and J dropped 0 bases, with 8 bases sitting between them.

This clonotype was recorded many times. The V and J genes are TRBV3-1 and TRBJ2-5; 12 nucleotides line up with TRBD2. With V trimmed by 5 bases and J by 4 bases, 5 bases remained unmatched. CDR3 length: 15 amino acids. In germline, CDR1 is LGHDT, CDR2 YNNKEL (reference sequence). The CDR3 DNA reads TGTGCCAGCAGCACGGGACTAGCGGGTCCAGAGACCCAGTACTTC. Translated, it gives CASSTGLAGPETQYF.

This chain links TRBV20-1 with TRBJ2-7; D is possibly TRBD1 (5 bases). Trimming pared 6 bases from V and 5 bases from J, leaving 11 bases between. CDR1 is DFQATT and CDR2 is SNEGSKA in the germline V gene (reference sequence). CDR3 size: 11 residues. Here the CDR3 DNA reads TGCAGTGCCGCTGACAGCCACGAGCAGTACTTC. Protein: CSAADSHEQYF.

This clonotype showed up many times. The chain joins TRBV4-2 to TRBJ1-2; D not certain. V was clipped by 4 bases and J by 4 bases, with 16 bases between them. The CDR3 covers 15 residues. Germline V gene lookup returns CDR1 LGHNA and CDR2 YNFKEQ. The CDR3 protein is CASSRETTTIYGYTF. DNA of the CDR3: TGTGCCAGCAGCCGGGAGACCACCACTATCTATGGCTACACCTTC.

This clonotype was seen repeatedly, ten times or more. J is TRBJ1-5 and V is TRBV2; D gene unclear. The CDR3 has 14 amino acids. CDR1 and CDR2 (germline): SNHLY, FYNNEI. Trimming pared 3 bases from V and 0 bases from J, leaving 6 bases between. The CDR3 DNA follows: TGTGCCAGCAGTGAGGACTATAGCAATCAGCCCCAGCATTTT. Its protein product is CASSEDYSNQPQHF. Full variable domain (rest looked up from reference TRBV2 and TRBJ1-5): EPEVTQTPSHQVTQMGQEVILRCVPISNHLYFYWYRQILGQKVEFLVSFYNNEISEKSEIFDDQFSVERPDGSNFTLKIRSTKLEDSAMYFCASSEDYSNQPQHFGDGTRLSIL.

This clonotype was counted many times. The chain links TRBV29-1 to TRBJ2-3; the D gene is possibly TRBD2 (6 bases). The CDR3 length is 14 residues. Germline assignment: CDR1 SQVTM and CDR2 ANQGSEA. V shed 4 bases and J shed 0 bases, with 11 bases lying between them. CDR3 sequence reads: CSVGLGASTDTQYF. CDR3 DNA: TGCAGCGTTGGACTAGGGGCCAGCACAGATACGCAGTATTTT.

This clonotype was observed a few times. The CDR3 protein is CASSRPGEQFF. In DNA, the CDR3 is TGTGCCAGCAGTAGACCGGGCGAGCAGTTCTTC. The chain employs TRBV6-5 and TRBJ2-1; D is ambiguous. Germline V gene data show CDR1 as MNHEY and CDR2 as SVGAGI. The V and J ends lost 5 bases and 10 bases respectively, with 9 bases between them. The CDR3 length is 11 residues.

The chain has TRBV6-6 and TRBJ2-3; D is uncertain. With 6 bases removed from V and 0 bases from J, the gap between germline ends came to 16 bases. Germline CDR1 reads MNHNY; CDR2 reads SVGAGI (reference sequence). CDR3 length equals 16 residues. The CDR3 DNA reads as TGTGCCAGCAGCCGAAAAGGTCCATCTAGCACAGATACGCAGTATTTT. It specifies CASSRKGPSSTDTQYF.

This clonotype was recorded at least ten times. The rearrangement links TRBV6-2 or TRBV6-3 to TRBJ1-1; TRBD1 might be the D (5 bases). The CDR3 extends over 16 amino acids. Between the trimmed V and J ends, which lost 2 bases and 5 bases, there was a span of 18 bases. Germline assignment: CDR1 MNHEY and CDR2 SVGEGT. In nucleotides, the CDR3 is TGTGCCAGCAGTTACCGGCAGGGAGGGCCGGTGACTGAAGCTTTCTTT. It yields the protein CASSYRQGGPVTEAFF.

This clonotype was seen many times. The V and J genes are TRBV3-1 and TRBJ2-3, with D perhaps TRBD2 (5 bases). CDR3 size: 11 residues. Trimming shortened V by 4 bases and J by 6 bases, and 5 bases separated the two germline ends. Germline assignment: CDR1 LGHDT and CDR2 YNNKEL (reference sequence). The CDR3 sequence is CASSRGDTQYF. DNA for the CDR3: TGTGCCAGCAGCCGCGGGGATACGCAGTATTTT.

This clonotype has ten or more counts. The gene calls are TRBV11-3 and TRBJ2-1; D is possibly TRBD2 (5 bases). CDR1 is SGHNT and CDR2 is YENEEA in the germline V gene. V was shortened by 0 bases and J by 4 bases, with 16 bases between the two germline ends. The CDR3 covers 17 residues. Here the CDR3 reads CASSLESPLAPYNEQFF. Here the CDR3 DNA reads TGTGCCAGCAGCTTAGAGTCGCCCCTAGCCCCTTACAATGAGCAGTTCTTC.

This clonotype appeared many times. This sequence joins TRBV29-1 and TRBJ2-7; D not certain. Germline lookup yields CDR1 SQVTM and CDR2 ANQGSEA. Trimming removed 3 bases from V and 2 bases from J, with 8 bases in between. The CDR3 loop spans 12 amino acids. The chain's CDR3 is CSVETTPYEQYF. DNA for the CDR3: TGCAGCGTTGAGACCACCCCCTACGAGCAGTACTTC.

This clonotype was recorded many times. This rearrangement joins TRBV12-3 or TRBV12-4 to TRBJ2-7; no clear D. The CDR3 has 13 residues. V lost 5 bases to trimming and J lost 4 bases, with 12 bases between them. CDR3 bases: TGTGCCAGCAGTGTAGGGAAGGTATACGAGCAGTACTTC. Protein product: CASSVGKVYEQYF.